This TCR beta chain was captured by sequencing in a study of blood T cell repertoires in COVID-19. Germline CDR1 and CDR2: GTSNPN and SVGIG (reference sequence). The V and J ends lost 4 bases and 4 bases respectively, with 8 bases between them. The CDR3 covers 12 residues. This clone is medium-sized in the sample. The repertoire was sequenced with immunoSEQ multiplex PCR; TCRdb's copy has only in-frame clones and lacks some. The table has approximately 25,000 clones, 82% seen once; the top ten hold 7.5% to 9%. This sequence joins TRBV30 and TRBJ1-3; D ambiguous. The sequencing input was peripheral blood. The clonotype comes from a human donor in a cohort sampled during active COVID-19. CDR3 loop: CAWKAAGNTIYF. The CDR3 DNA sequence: TGTGCCTGGAAAGCGGCGGGAAACACCATATATTTT.